Sequencing of this T cell receptor (beta chain) was carried out in a study of blood T cell repertoires in COVID-19. Across the study: Nucleic acid was either cDNA or gDNA, and it came from T cells, B-cell-depleted T cells, or PBMCs.

Original processing methods: Estimates of nucleated cell counts were drawn from the amplification of reference gene primers. Assay: immunoSEQ multiplex PCR; the TCRdb copy retains only in-frame clones and omits some. V, J and clone size are taken as reported in that table, and D and trimming were inferred from the DNA itself. The table includes 300,000 to 450,000 clones, 80% to 90% detected once. Seattle-derived patients entered the study during active infection and were followed longitudinally. This clone was observed a single time. The specimen was peripheral blood. This clonotype was obtained from a woman in her twenties or thirties with COVID-19, enrolled during active disease.

The CDR3 loop reads CATSAGLGAGEKLFF. CDR3 in DNA: TGTGCCACCAGCGCTGGTCTGGGGGCCGGTGAAAAACTGTTTTTT. The chain joins TRBV15 to TRBJ1-4; D perhaps matches TRBD1 (6 bases). This CDR3 is built from 15 residues. V was trimmed by 5 bases and J by 7 bases, leaving 17 bases between them. The germline V gene encodes CDR1 LNHNV and CDR2 YYDKDF (reference sequence).